A selection of T cell receptor beta chains follows, all from one sample in a study of response to subunit inactivated influenza vaccine. TCRdb reanalysed the RT-PCR reads using MiXCR and keeps one entry per CDR3 protein. Altogether about 540,000 distinct CDR3 sequences are present, under 25% being singletons, with the ten largest covering 2.5% to 3.5%. These data were also reused for a study on T cells expressing NK-cell markers.

The starting material was CD4+ T cells sorted from PBMCs, obtained about 11 days after vaccination. These receptors were taken from a man aged 50 to 60 who received an inactivated influenza vaccine. CDR3s include the opening cysteine and the closing phenylalanine or tryptophan. The D gene is left open where the match is weak. Clone sizes are given selectively: once, few, many, or a class where the clone is expanded.

D	size	J	V	CDR3	DNA
TRBD2	few	TRBJ2-4	TRBV7-9	CASSLEGGGANIQYF	TGTGCCAGCAGCTTAGAAGGCGGGGGAGCAAACATTCAGTACTTC
.	.	TRBJ2-2	TRBV20-1	CSASPGNTGELFF	TGCAGTGCTAGCCCCGGGAACACCGGGGAGCTGTTTTTT
.	.	TRBJ2-1	TRBV27	CASSSRGPYNEQFF	TGTGCCAGCAGCTCCAGGGGCCCCTACAATGAGCAGTTCTTC
.	.	TRBJ2-7	TRBV12-3/TRBV12-4	CASSLAASHEQYF	TGTGCCAGCAGTTTAGCCGCTTCGCACGAGCAGTACTTC
.	.	TRBJ2-5	TRBV29-1	CSVRGPYQETQYF	TGCAGCGTACGGGGACCGTACCAAGAGACCCAGTACTTC
TRBD1	.	TRBJ2-4	TRBV6-1	CASRVGDRENIQYF	TGTGCCTCACGAGTAGGGGACAGAGAAAACATTCAGTACTTC
.	few	TRBJ2-1	TRBV30	CAWSFFNNEQFF	TGTGCCTGGAGTTTCTTTAACAATGAGCAGTTCTTC
.	few	TRBJ1-4	TRBV5-1	CASSLSGLYEKLFF	TGCGCCAGCAGCTTGTCAGGACTGTACGAAAAACTGTTTTTT
.	.	TRBJ2-1	TRBV7-8	CASERRLYNEQFF	TGTGCCAGCGAGCGCCGGCTATACAATGAGCAGTTCTTC
TRBD2	.	TRBJ2-3	TRBV6-2/TRBV6-3	CASSYPGGTRTQYF	TGTGCCAGCAGTTACCCGGGGGGAACAAGAACGCAGTATTTT
TRBD2	.	TRBJ2-7	TRBV7-2	CASSSRSGAGGEQYF	TGTGCCAGCAGCTCACGTAGCGGGGCTGGAGGGGAGCAGTACTTC
.	few	TRBJ2-2	TRBV29-1	CSVDKRETGELFF	TGCAGCGTTGATAAAAGGGAAACCGGGGAGCTGTTTTTT
.	.	TRBJ1-4	TRBV7-2	CASSLQGVGREKLFF	TGTGCCAGCAGCTTACAAGGGGTAGGGCGTGAAAAACTGTTTTTT
TRBD2	.	TRBJ2-1	TRBV12-3/TRBV12-4	CASSLEAGGWNEQFF	TGTGCCAGCAGTTTAGAAGCGGGAGGGTGGAATGAGCAGTTCTTC
TRBD1	few	TRBJ2-7	TRBV7-9	CASSLGQGNSEQYF	TGTGCCAGCAGCCTTGGACAGGGGAACTCCGAGCAGTACTTC
.	.	TRBJ1-1	TRBV7-2	CASSPIRSSKDTEAFF	TGTGCCAGCAGCCCGATCCGCAGTTCGAAGGACACTGAAGCTTTCTTT
TRBD1	.	TRBJ2-3	TRBV5-1	CASSHHQGAMSTDTQYF	TGCGCCAGCAGCCACCACCAGGGGGCGATGAGCACAGATACGCAGTATTTT
.	few	TRBJ2-3	TRBV10-2	CASSESYPTDTQYF	TGCGCCAGCAGTGAGTCCTACCCCACAGATACGCAGTATTTT
.	.	TRBJ2-2	TRBV7-2	CASRAGITGELFF	TGTGCCAGCAGGGCGGGGATTACCGGGGAGCTGTTTTTT
TRBD2	.	TRBJ2-2	TRBV7-2	CASSLVSGRGIGELFF	TGTGCCAGCAGCTTAGTTAGCGGGAGAGGGATCGGGGAGCTGTTTTTT
.	few	TRBJ1-1	TRBV20-1	CSARASGVRTEAFF	TGCAGTGCTAGAGCCTCAGGGGTGAGGACTGAAGCTTTCTTT
TRBD1	few	TRBJ2-5	TRBV7-9	CASSPARQGPETQYF	TGTGCCAGCAGCCCAGCCCGACAGGGCCCAGAGACCCAGTACTTC
.	once	TRBJ1-1	TRBV5-1	CASSVSTDTEAFF	TGCGCCAGCAGTGTAAGTACGGACACTGAAGCTTTCTTT
TRBD2	.	TRBJ2-2	TRBV11-2	CASSLTTTGTSSTGELFF	TGTGCCAGCAGCCTCACCACTACCGGGACTAGCAGCACCGGGGAGCTGTTTTTT
TRBD2	many	TRBJ2-7	TRBV6-2/TRBV6-3	CASSSHKTSGRPTHEQYF	TGTGCCAGCAGTTCCCACAAGACTAGCGGGAGACCAACTCACGAGCAGTACTTC
TRBD2	.	TRBJ2-1	TRBV20-1	CSARPTGGLAGESSYNEQFF	TGCAGTGCTAGACCCACTGGCGGACTAGCGGGAGAGAGCTCCTACAATGAGCAGTTCTTC
TRBD2	few	TRBJ2-2	TRBV9	CASSGTSGRDTGELFF	TGTGCCAGCAGCGGGACTAGCGGGAGGGACACCGGGGAGCTGTTTTTT
.	.	TRBJ1-1	TRBV3-1	CASSQSGTEAFF	TGTGCCAGCAGCCAATCCGGGACTGAAGCTTTCTTT
TRBD1	.	TRBJ1-3	TRBV6-1	CASTRQGSGNTIYF	TGTGCCAGCACTAGACAGGGGTCTGGAAACACCATATATTTT
TRBD2	.	TRBJ2-2	TRBV7-2	CASSLVGLAGNTGELFF	TGTGCCAGCAGCTTAGTGGGACTAGCGGGAAACACCGGGGAGCTGTTTTTT
TRBD2	few	TRBJ2-5	TRBV7-2	CASSFQGGRQETQYF	TGTGCCAGCAGCTTTCAGGGCGGGAGACAAGAGACCCAGTACTTC
TRBD1	.	TRBJ1-5	TRBV12-3/TRBV12-4	CASTYRGDQPQHF	TGTGCCAGCACCTACAGGGGGGATCAGCCCCAGCATTTT
.	few	TRBJ2-5	TRBV30	CAWSVQVQETQYF	TGTGCCTGGAGTGTACAGGTCCAAGAGACCCAGTACTTC
.	once	TRBJ2-5	TRBV7-2	CASSLAVVSRMETQYF	TGTGCCAGCAGCTTAGCGGTCGTGTCGAGAATGGAGACCCAGTACTTC
TRBD2	.	TRBJ2-3	TRBV12-3/TRBV12-4	CASMTSGGIDTQYF	TGTGCCAGCATGACTAGCGGGGGGATTGATACGCAGTATTTT
TRBD2	few	TRBJ2-7	TRBV7-2	CASRPIAGSYEQYF	TGTGCCAGCAGGCCCATAGCGGGGTCCTACGAGCAGTACTTC
.	few	TRBJ1-4	TRBV5-1	CASSLAAIAGANEKLFF	TGCGCCAGCAGCTTGGCGGCTATTGCAGGGGCAAATGAAAAACTGTTTTTT
.	.	TRBJ2-5	TRBV7-7	CASSWSENQETQYF	TGTGCCAGCAGCTGGTCGGAAAACCAAGAGACCCAGTACTTC
.	many	TRBJ1-1	TRBV5-1	CASTEGDTEAFF	TGCGCCAGCACCGAAGGGGACACTGAAGCTTTCTTT
.	.	TRBJ2-2	TRBV14	CASSQIGPGLAGELFF	TGTGCCAGCAGCCAGATCGGTCCAGGGCTCGCCGGGGAGCTGTTTTTT
.	few	TRBJ1-1	TRBV28	CASRTSAEAFF	TGTGCCAGCAGGACCTCCGCTGAAGCTTTCTTT
.	.	TRBJ2-1	TRBV9	CASSRTSYNEQFF	TGTGCCAGCAGCAGGACTTCTTACAATGAGCAGTTCTTC
.	many	TRBJ2-7	TRBV10-3	CAISDSNPPLNEQYF	TGTGCCATCAGTGATTCGAACCCCCCCCTTAACGAGCAGTACTTC
TRBD2	few	TRBJ2-3	TRBV4-2	CASSRPPGGGSLTDTQYF	TGTGCCAGCAGCCGACCCCCCGGGGGAGGGAGTCTGACAGATACGCAGTATTTT
.	.	TRBJ2-1	TRBV7-9	CASSPLSSGHYNEQFF	TGTGCCAGCAGCCCCCTTTCGAGTGGCCACTACAATGAGCAGTTCTTC
.	few	TRBJ2-7	TRBV7-2	CASSDRSRGEQYF	TGTGCCAGCAGCGACCGATCCCGGGGGGAGCAGTACTTC
TRBD1	few	TRBJ2-5	TRBV5-1	CASSLATGGPETQYF	TGCGCCAGCAGCCTGGCGACAGGGGGACCAGAGACCCAGTACTTC
TRBD2	many	TRBJ2-1	TRBV10-3	CAISGTSGAYNEQFF	TGTGCCATCAGTGGGACTAGCGGGGCCTACAATGAGCAGTTCTTC
.	.	TRBJ2-5	TRBV5-1	CASSTDYETQYF	TGCGCCAGCAGCACTGACTACGAGACCCAGTACTTC
.	few	TRBJ1-1	TRBV19	CASSTRRNTEAFF	TGTGCCAGTAGTACAAGGAGGAACACTGAAGCTTTCTTT
.	few	TRBJ1-6	TRBV4-3	CASSQSTGDSSYNSPLHF	TGCGCCAGCAGCCAATCGACAGGCGATAGCTCCTATAATTCACCCCTCCACTTT
.	.	TRBJ2-7	TRBV5-6	CASSLGGRVLGDEQYF	TGTGCCAGCAGCTTGGGGGGTAGGGTTCTTGGAGACGAGCAGTACTTC
TRBD2	.	TRBJ2-7	TRBV15	CATRTSGGNYEQYF	TGTGCCACCAGGACTAGCGGGGGTAACTACGAGCAGTACTTC
TRBD1	few	TRBJ1-2	TRBV12-3/TRBV12-4	CASSSQQGTYGYTF	TGTGCCAGCAGTTCCCAACAGGGGACCTATGGCTACACCTTC